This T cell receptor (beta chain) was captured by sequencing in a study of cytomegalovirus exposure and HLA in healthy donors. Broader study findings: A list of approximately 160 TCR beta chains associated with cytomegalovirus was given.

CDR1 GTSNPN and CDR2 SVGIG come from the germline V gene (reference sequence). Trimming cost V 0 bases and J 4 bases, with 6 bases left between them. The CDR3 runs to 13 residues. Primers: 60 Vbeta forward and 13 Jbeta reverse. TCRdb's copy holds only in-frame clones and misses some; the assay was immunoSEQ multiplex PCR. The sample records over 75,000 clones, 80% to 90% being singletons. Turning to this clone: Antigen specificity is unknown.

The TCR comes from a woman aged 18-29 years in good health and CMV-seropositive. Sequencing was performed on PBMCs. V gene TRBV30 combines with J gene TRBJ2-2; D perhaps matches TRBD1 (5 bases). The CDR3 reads CAWSVRGTGELFF. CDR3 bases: TGTGCCTGGAGTGTTAGGGGCACCGGGGAGCTGTTTTTT.